The present T cell receptor (beta chain) was sequenced within a study of cytomegalovirus exposure and HLA in healthy donors. Whole-study context: Samples from HLA-typed donors yielded about 85 million unique TCRs in an early data release. Study-level findings and limits: In a later analysis, most CMV-associated TCR beta chains appeared HLA-restricted.

This PCR relied on a set of 60 Vbeta primers and 13 Jbeta primers. Data came from immunoSEQ multiplex PCR; TCRdb stores just in-frame clones and leaves some out. The repertoire holds fewer than 55,000 clones, with around 67% as singletons. There are a few counts of this clone. The antigen is not known. The sample was PBMCs. This clonotype originated in a woman between 50 and 59 years old in good health and CMV-seropositive.

The CDR3 coding sequence is TGCAGCGTCGCCGGGACACGGGAGCAGTACTTC. It translates to CSVAGTREQYF. V and J are TRBV29-1 and TRBJ2-7, with D maybe TRBD1 (6 bases). The CDR3 length is 11 residues. The germline V and J ends were trimmed by 6 bases and 7 bases, with 13 bases remaining between them. Germline V gives CDR1 SQVTM, CDR2 ANQGSEA.